Listed here are 7 T cell receptor beta chains from one sample, sequenced in a study of shared clonotypes between healthy human individuals. Generated by immunoSEQ multiplex PCR, the TCRdb table keeps only in-frame clones and is missing some. The data hold 950,000 to 1,100,000 clones, with under 80% observed a single time. The source material was memory CD4+ T cells sorted from blood. The subset was: CD45RA-negative fraction. These receptor sequences come from a man younger than 35 in good health.

Notes on this clone: Relative to the germline gene, one junction end is altered; a read error may explain this. V gene TRBV5-1 combines with J gene TRBJ1-1, with no clear D. Germline CDR1 is SGHRS and CDR2 is YFSETQ. The CDR3 extends over 12 amino acids. The CDR3 is CASSRLDTEAFF. The CDR3 DNA reads as TGTGCCAGCAGTCGGCTTGACACTGAAGCTTTCTTT.

Comments on this clone: Other DNA sequences in this specimen translate into the identical CDR3. Written as DNA, the CDR3 is TGTGCCATCAGCTCAACTAGCAATGAGCAGTTCTTC. It codes for CAISSTSNEQFF. The chain carries TRBV10-3 and TRBJ2-1; D may be TRBD2 (5 bases). CDR3 length: 12 residues. The germline CDR1 and CDR2 sequences are ENHRY and SYGVKD. V lost 6 bases and J lost 6, with 9 bases in between.

The J gene is TRBJ2-3, the V gene TRBV6-5; TRBD1 aligns across 7 bases. Germline CDR1 and CDR2: MNHEY and SVGAGI. The ends lost 5 bases at V and 1 base at J; junction bases unmatched: 3. CDR3 size: 14 residues. DNA for the CDR3: TGTGCCAGCAGTCTACAGGGGCGCACAGATACGCAGTATTTT. The encoded protein is CASSLQGRTDTQYF.

The V and J genes are TRBV4-3 and TRBJ2-1, with 12 bases lining up with TRBD1. Per the germline V gene, CDR1 is LGHNA and CDR2 is YSLEER. J lost 7 bases, V lost 1 base, and 5 bases had no gene match. The CDR3 covers 16 residues. The CDR3 is CASSQGWDRGQNEQFF. Written as DNA, the CDR3 is TGCGCCAGCAGCCAAGGGTGGGACAGGGGGCAAAATGAGCAGTTCTTC.

The rearrangement links TRBV6-1 to TRBJ1-3; D may be TRBD1 (5 bases). V was cut by 1 base and J by 0 bases, with 7 bases left in between. Germline CDR1 and CDR2: MNHNS and SASEGT. The CDR3 totals 15 residues. The CDR3 loop reads CASSEGQTSGNTIYF. The CDR3 nucleotides are TGTGCCAGCAGTGAAGGACAGACCTCTGGAAACACCATATATTTT.

CDR3 nucleotide sequence: TGTGCCAGCAGCTTGGGGCAGGGCCGCGAGCAGTACTTC. This gives the protein CASSLGQGREQYF. The V call is TRBV5-8, the J call TRBJ2-7; D is perhaps TRBD1 (5 bases). Trimming removed 0 bases from V and 6 bases from J, with 10 bases in between. The germline gives CDR1 SGHTS, CDR2 YDEGEE. CDR3 length: 13 residues.

The chain combines TRBV28 with TRBJ2-5; TRBD2 is a possible D gene (6 bases). Trimming took 5 bases from V and 6 from J, leaving 10 bases between them. Germline CDR1 MDHEN, CDR2 SYDVKM. The CDR3 spans 12 residues. CDR3 coding DNA: TGTGCCAGCAGTGTGGCGGGGAAGACCCAGTACTTC. This codes for CASSVAGKTQYF.